The 15 T cell receptor beta chains in this list originate from one sample, sequenced in a study of identical twins. TCRdb re-analysed the 5' RACE reads in MiXCR, keeping a single row per CDR3 protein. Of about 660,000 distinct CDR3 sequences listed, about 9.4% are singletons. The data were also submitted as part of a second study, on yellow fever vaccine responses in identical twins.

The sample was PBMCs. The receptors here all came from a woman under 30 in good health.

The genes are TRBV15 and TRBJ2-1; 11 positions agree with TRBD2. In germline, CDR1 is LNHNV, CDR2 YYDKDF (reference sequence). Germline trimming cut 0 bases from V and 9 bases from J; bases unmatched to any gene: 10. The CDR3 is 17 amino acids. The CDR3, as DNA: TGTGCCACCAGCAGAGATCTGGGACTAGCGGAGGTTGGTGAGCAGTTCTTC. It yields the protein CATSRDLGLAEVGEQFF.

V gene TRBV28 combines with J gene TRBJ2-7; perhaps TRBD1 as D (6 bases). The CDR3 sequence is 15 residues long. CDR1 is MDHEN and CDR2 is SYDVKM in the germline V gene. The V and J ends lost 6 bases and 3 bases respectively, with 18 bases between them. CDR3 region: CASSPPPQGSYEQYF. CDR3 sequence (DNA): TGTGCCAGCAGCCCCCCCCCACAGGGAAGCTACGAGCAGTACTTC.

The chain carries TRBV29-1 and TRBJ2-1; D is uncertain. In germline, CDR1 is SQVTM, CDR2 ANQGSEA. The CDR3 contains 12 residues. Trimming took 4 bases from V and 7 from J, leaving 11 bases between them. The CDR3 region has the DNA TGCAGCGTTGGTACGGAGAAGAATGAGCAGTTCTTC. Encoded protein: CSVGTEKNEQFF.

The sample holds a few counts of this clonotype. The rearrangement joins TRBV15 to TRBJ1-2, with D possibly TRBD1 on 5 matching bases. The CDR3 totals 17 residues. Germline lookup yields CDR1 LNHNV and CDR2 YYDKDF (reference sequence). The V gene lost 5 bases and the J gene lost 2 bases, with 21 bases spanning the gap. Written as DNA, the CDR3 is TGTGCCACCAGCGGGTCATTGGGCAGGGCTTCGAACTATGGCTACACCTTC. It codes for CATSGSLGRASNYGYTF.

The chain is built from TRBV27 and TRBJ1-1; 7 bases are shared with TRBD1. V lost 0 bases to trimming and J lost 13 bases; unmatched junction nucleotides: 8. The CDR3 has 13 amino acids. The germline V gene has CDR1 MNHEY and CDR2 SMNVEV (reference sequence). The CDR3 sequence: CASSLSPRTGGFF. CDR3 sequence (DNA): TGTGCCAGCAGTTTATCACCCAGGACAGGTGGTTTCTTT.

The gene calls are TRBV12-3 or TRBV12-4 and TRBJ2-1; D not certain. This CDR3 region has 16 residues. The V and J ends lost 2 bases and 3 bases respectively, with 14 bases between them. CDR3 region: CASSLSRQIIYNEQFF. The CDR3, as DNA: TGTGCCAGCAGTTTAAGTCGTCAGATAATCTACAATGAGCAGTTCTTC.

At least ten counts were recorded for this clonotype. This sequence joins TRBV10-1 and TRBJ2-3; D is unclear. V was shortened by 6 bases and J by 7 bases, with 17 bases between the two germline ends. The CDR3 extends over 14 amino acids. Germline lookup yields CDR1 WNHNN and CDR2 SYGVQD (reference sequence). The CDR3 DNA reads TGCGCCAGCAGCCGGCCCATCGACCCAAATACGCAGTATTTT. As protein: CASSRPIDPNTQYF.

The gene calls are TRBV5-5 and TRBJ2-1; D perhaps matches TRBD1 (6 bases). The CDR3 totals 16 residues. Per germline, CDR1 SGHKS and CDR2 YYEKEE (reference sequence). V lost 4 bases and J lost 8, with 22 bases in between. The CDR3 region is CASSRRRDTILDEQFF. CDR3 in DNA: TGTGCCAGCAGCCGGCGCCGGGACACGATTTTAGATGAGCAGTTCTTC.

This clonotype was observed at least ten times. The chain employs TRBV12-3 or TRBV12-4 and TRBJ2-1, with D perhaps TRBD1 or TRBD2 (5 bases each). Trimming cost V 1 base and J 3 bases, with 13 bases left between them. This CDR3 is 16 amino acids long. CDR3 DNA sequence: TGTGCCAGCAGTTTAGGGAAAGGGGACCGCTACAATGAGCAGTTCTTC. It is translated as CASSLGKGDRYNEQFF.

The rearrangement uses TRBV6-5 and TRBJ2-1; D could derive from TRBD1 or TRBD2 (5 bases each). Looked up from germline, CDR1 is MNHEY and CDR2 is SVGAGI. The CDR3 is 14 amino acids. The V and J ends lost 4 bases and 3 bases respectively, with 10 bases between them. The CDR3: CASSLATVYNEQFF. CDR3 DNA sequence: TGTGCCAGCAGTTTAGCGACAGTCTACAATGAGCAGTTCTTC.

V usage is TRBV5-1 and J usage is TRBJ2-5; the D is unclear. Germline CDR1 SGHRS, CDR2 YFSETQ. The CDR3 covers 16 residues. Trimming shortened V by 0 bases and J by 2 bases, and 14 bases separated the two germline ends. In DNA form, the CDR3 reads TGCGCCAGCAGCTTGGCCGTTTCGGAAGCACAAGAGACCCAGTACTTC. This sequence encodes CASSLAVSEAQETQYF.

This clonotype was observed a few times. The rearrangement links TRBV20-1 to TRBJ2-3, with TRBD2 matching 8 bases. V gave up 6 bases and J gave up 4 bases; unmatched junction bases: 12. The CDR3 length is 15 residues. Looked up from germline, CDR1 is DFQATT and CDR2 is SNEGSKA (reference sequence). DNA for the CDR3: TGCAGTGCAGACCCGGGGGGGGGCCGGGCAGATACGCAGTATTTT. Amino acid sequence: CSADPGGGRADTQYF.

The chain recombines TRBV7-2 with TRBJ2-2; D may match TRBD1 or TRBD2 (5 bases each). Germline V lookup: CDR1 SGHTA, CDR2 FQGNSA. The CDR3 length is 15 residues. V dropped 0 bases and J dropped 6 bases, with 11 bases sitting between them. CDR3 sequence reads: CASSLALGRAGELFF. CDR3 DNA sequence: TGTGCCAGCAGCTTAGCTCTGGGGCGGGCCGGGGAGCTGTTTTTT.

The V and J genes are TRBV4-2 and TRBJ2-3; TRBD2 aligns across 9 bases. This CDR3 contains 18 residues. The trim removed 0 bases at V and 2 bases at J, leaving 9 bases unmatched. The V gene's germline CDR1 is LGHNA and CDR2 YNFKEQ. The CDR3 DNA follows: TGTGCCAGCAGCCAAGATGCGCTAGCGGGGACATTCACAGATACGCAGTATTTT. Its protein is CASSQDALAGTFTDTQYF.

This clonotype was counted between two and nine times. The chain combines TRBV7-2 with TRBJ2-2; perhaps TRBD2 as D (5 bases). Germline assignment: CDR1 SGHTA and CDR2 FQGNSA. The ends were cut back, 4 bases at V and 8 bases at J, with 11 bases in the middle. The CDR3 has 13 amino acids. CDR3 in DNA: TGTGCCAGCAGCTGGACTCCTAAGGGGGAGCTGTTTTTT. This gives the protein CASSWTPKGELFF.